The 11 T cell receptor beta chains in this list originate from one sample, sequenced in a study of blood T cell repertoires in COVID-19 (TCRdb year 2020). Receptor amplification or capture employed the immunoSEQ multiplex PCR assay. The table was pulled from immuneACCESS by TCRdb, which kept in-frame rearrangements only. Such tables lose some clones; where checked, under half of the loss comes from unresolved V genes, and the rest has no known cause. The sample contains about 460,000 clones, more than 85% of them found a single time. The biggest ten clones account for just over 8% of the sample. Material for sequencing was PBMCs or T cells enriched from blood (not recorded which). The receptor set was obtained from an older woman who had recovered from COVID-19.

The chain has TRBV7-8 and TRBJ2-7; TRBD1 matches 7 bases. Germline CDR1 and CDR2: SGHVS and FQNEAQ. V lost 5 bases and J lost 8; bases outside the gene matches: 6. This CDR3 contains 12 residues. As DNA, the CDR3 is TGTGCCAGCAGCAACCGACAGGGTCAGCAGTACTTC. This codes for CASSNRQGQQYF.

The sample holds one count of this clone. The V gene is TRBV15, the J gene TRBJ1-2; the D gene is possibly TRBD1 (6 bases). CDR3 length: 15 amino acids. Looked up from germline, CDR1 is LNHNV and CDR2 is YYDKDF (reference sequence). The V gene lost 0 bases and the J gene lost 8 bases, with 16 bases spanning the gap. The CDR3 DNA sequence: TGTGCCACCAGCAGAGATCGACAGGCCGCAAGAGGCTACACCTTC. Translation: CATSRDRQAARGYTF.

The chain uses TRBV5-4 and TRBJ1-6; no definite D call. CDR3 length: 13 residues. Germline V CDR1 and CDR2: SGHNT, YYREEE (reference sequence). Between the trimmed V and J ends, which lost 3 bases and 6 bases, there was a span of 7 bases. The DNA of the CDR3 is TGTGCCAGCAGCTCGGGTCCTAATTCACCCCTCCACTTT. This gives the protein CASSSGPNSPLHF.

The chain employs TRBV5-1 and TRBJ2-2, with D possibly matching TRBD2 (6 bases). The germline V gene encodes CDR1 SGHRS and CDR2 YFSETQ. This CDR3 has 12 residues. The V end was cut by 4 bases, the J end by 5 bases, with 6 bases between. CDR3 sequence reads: CASSGGTGELFF. The CDR3 coding sequence is TGCGCCAGCAGCGGGGGGACCGGGGAGCTGTTTTTT.

The genes are TRBV29-1 and TRBJ2-1; D is perhaps TRBD1 (6 bases). CDR3 length equals 13 residues. Germline V gene lookup returns CDR1 SQVTM and CDR2 ANQGSEA. V lost 8 bases, J lost 5 bases, and 16 bases lay in between. CDR3 DNA: TGCAGCTTTGGGGCAGGGGCGAACAATGAGCAGTTCTTC. It is translated as CSFGAGANNEQFF.

J is TRBJ2-3 and V is TRBV6-5, with 7 bases matching TRBD2. CDR1 MNHEY and CDR2 SVGAGI come from the germline V gene. The CDR3 covers 12 residues. With V trimmed by 8 bases and J by 8 bases, 7 bases remained unmatched. In nucleotides, the CDR3 is TGTGCCAGCTGGGGGGGGAGGGGTACGCAGTATTTT. It encodes CASWGGRGTQYF.

This chain connects TRBV3-1 (or the pseudogene TRBV3-2) to TRBJ1-6, with 9 bases identical to TRBD1. Trimming at V came to 1 base and at J to 6 bases, leaving 4 bases not matched to a gene. The CDR3 runs to 16 residues. Germline V gene data show CDR1 as LGHDT and CDR2 as YNNKEL (reference sequence). The CDR3 DNA is TGTGCCAGCAGCCAAGGGTGGGGACAGGGTAATTCACCCCTCCACTTT. It codes for CASSQGWGQGNSPLHF.

The V gene is TRBV21-1, the J gene TRBJ2-1; the table's D gene call, TRBD2, was not cross checked with the DNA. TRBV21-1 is reported as a pseudogene. This CDR3 is built from 16 residues. CDR3 DNA sequence: TGTGCCAGCCGACGCCGGGGGGCGAGTTCCTACAATGAGCAGTTCTTC. This encodes CASRRRGASSYNEQFF.

The chain has TRBV10-3 and TRBJ2-6, with TRBD1 as a possible D gene (6 bases). The CDR3 consists of 18 residues. The V end lost 2 bases, the J end lost 0 bases, and 14 bases lay between the germline ends. Germline CDR1 ENHRY, CDR2 SYGVKD. The CDR3 DNA is TGTGCCATCAGTGAGGGCCAGGGGCTTTTCTCTGGGGCCAACGTCCTGACTTTC. It codes for CAISEGQGLFSGANVLTF.

The chain employs TRBV5-4 and TRBJ1-2; 9 bases align to TRBD1. The V gene end was trimmed by 4 bases and the J gene end by 4 bases; junction bases not matched to a gene: 8. The germline gives CDR1 SGHNT, CDR2 YYREEE (reference sequence). The CDR3 is 15 amino acids. The CDR3 DNA reads as TGTGCCAGCAGCCTTGGACAGGGGCCTTTCTATGGCTACACCTTC. This sequence encodes CASSLGQGPFYGYTF. The variable domain in full, with the rest retrieved from reference TRBV5-4 and TRBJ1-2, is ETGVTQSPTHLIKTRGQQVTLRCSSQSGHNTVSWYQQALGQGPQFIFQYYREEENGRGNFPPRFSGLQFPNYSSELNVNALELDDSALYLCASSLGQGPFYGYTFGSGTRLTVV.

This rearrangement joins TRBV20-1 to TRBJ2-1; 8 bases are shared with TRBD2. The germline V gene has CDR1 DFQATT and CDR2 SNEGSKA (reference sequence). J lost 6 bases, V lost 3 bases, and 7 bases had no gene match. This CDR3 is 14 amino acids long. Written as DNA, the CDR3 is TGCAGTGCTAGTGACGCGGGGGGCGTCAATGAGCAGTTCTTC. It is translated as CSASDAGGVNEQFF.